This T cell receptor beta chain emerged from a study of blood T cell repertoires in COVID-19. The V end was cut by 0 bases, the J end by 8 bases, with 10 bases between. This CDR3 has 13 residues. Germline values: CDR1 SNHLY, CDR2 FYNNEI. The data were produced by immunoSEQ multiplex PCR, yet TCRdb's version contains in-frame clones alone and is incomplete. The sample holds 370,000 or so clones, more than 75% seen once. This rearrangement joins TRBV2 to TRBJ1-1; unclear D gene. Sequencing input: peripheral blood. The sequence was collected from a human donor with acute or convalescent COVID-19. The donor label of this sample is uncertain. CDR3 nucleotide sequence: TGTGCCAGCAGTGAAGCGTTCCTCCTCGAAGCTTTCTTT. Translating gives CASSEAFLLEAFF.